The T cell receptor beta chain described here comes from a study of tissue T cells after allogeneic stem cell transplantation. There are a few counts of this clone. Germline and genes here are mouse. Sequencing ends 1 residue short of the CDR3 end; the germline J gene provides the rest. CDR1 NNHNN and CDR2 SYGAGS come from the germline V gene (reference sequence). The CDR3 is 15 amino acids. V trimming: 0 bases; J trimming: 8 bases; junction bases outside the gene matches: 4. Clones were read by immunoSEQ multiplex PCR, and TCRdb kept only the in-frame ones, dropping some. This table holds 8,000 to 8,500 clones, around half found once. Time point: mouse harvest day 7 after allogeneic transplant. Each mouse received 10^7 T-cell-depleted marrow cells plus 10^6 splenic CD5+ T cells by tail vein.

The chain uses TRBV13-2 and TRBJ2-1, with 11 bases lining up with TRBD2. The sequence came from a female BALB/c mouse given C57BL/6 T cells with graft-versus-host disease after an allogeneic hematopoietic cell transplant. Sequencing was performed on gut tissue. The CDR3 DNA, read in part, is TGTGCCAGCGGTGATGCACTGGGGGGGCTGACTGAGCAGTTC. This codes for CASGDALGGLTEQF. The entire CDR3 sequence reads CASGDALGGLTEQFF.